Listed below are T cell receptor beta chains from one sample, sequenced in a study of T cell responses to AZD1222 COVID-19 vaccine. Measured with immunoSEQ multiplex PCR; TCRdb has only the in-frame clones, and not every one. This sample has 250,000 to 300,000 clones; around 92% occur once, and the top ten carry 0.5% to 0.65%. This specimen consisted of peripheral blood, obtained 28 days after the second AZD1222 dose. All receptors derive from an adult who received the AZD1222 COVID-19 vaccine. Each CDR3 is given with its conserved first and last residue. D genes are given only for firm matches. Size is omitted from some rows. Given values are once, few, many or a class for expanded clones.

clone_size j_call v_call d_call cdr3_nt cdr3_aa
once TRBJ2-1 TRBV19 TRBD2 TGTGCCAGTAGTTTCGGGACTAGCGGGAGTTGGAATGAGCAGTTCTTC CASSFGTSGSWNEQFF
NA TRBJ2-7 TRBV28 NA TGTGCCAGCATCTCGAGGGGGTCCTACGAGCAGTACTTC CASISRGSYEQYF
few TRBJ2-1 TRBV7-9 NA TGTGCCAGCAGCTTAGCGGGCCGCCCGAATGAGCAGTTCTTC CASSLAGRPNEQFF
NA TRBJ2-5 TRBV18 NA TGTGCCAGCTCACCTAGAATAGGAGAGACCCAGTACTTC CASSPRIGETQYF
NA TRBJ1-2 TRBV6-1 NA TGTGCCAGCAGTGATACCGTGGGCGGGAATAACTATGGCTACACCTTC CASSDTVGGNNYGYTF
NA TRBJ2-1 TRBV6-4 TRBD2 TGTGCCAGCAGACTGACTAGCGGGAGTGGTGGTGAGCAGTTCTTC CASRLTSGSGGEQFF
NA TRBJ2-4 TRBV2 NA TGTGCCAGCAGTGAACTGAACATTCAGTACTTC CASSELNIQYF
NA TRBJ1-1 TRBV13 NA TGTGCCAGCAGCTTAGTTGGCTACACTGAAGCTTTCTTT CASSLVGYTEAFF
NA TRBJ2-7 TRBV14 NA TGTGCCAGCAGCCAAGATTCGGAACTAGTCGGATACGAGCAGTACTTC CASSQDSELVGYEQYF
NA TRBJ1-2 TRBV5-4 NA TGTGCCAGCAGCTTGACGGGACGGCACGGCTACACCTTC CASSLTGRHGYTF
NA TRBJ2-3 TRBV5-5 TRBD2 TGTGCCAGCAGCTTCGGCGGGAGGGGCACAGATACGCAGTATTTT CASSFGGRGTDTQYF
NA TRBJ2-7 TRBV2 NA TGTGCCAGCAGTTATATAAACGGGGCACACGAGCAGTACTTC CASSYINGAHEQYF
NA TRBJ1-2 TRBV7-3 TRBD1 TGTGCCAGCAGCGCGGGGACAGGGGACATTGGTGGCTACACCTTC CASSAGTGDIGGYTF
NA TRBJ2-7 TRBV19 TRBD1 TGTGCCAGTAGTATGGACAGGCGGGCCTACGAGCAGTACTTC CASSMDRRAYEQYF
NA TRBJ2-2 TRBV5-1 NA TGCGCCAGCAGTTTGACAGGCCCCAACACCGGGGAGCTGTTTTTT CASSLTGPNTGELFF
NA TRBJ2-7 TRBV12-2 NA TGTGCACTCGGAGGGGAGGGGACACTACACGGCGAGCAGTACTTC CALGGEGTLHGEQYF
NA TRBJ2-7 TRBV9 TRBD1 TGTGCCAGCAGCACGCGCGGGACAGGGTCCTACGAGCAGTACTTC CASSTRGTGSYEQYF
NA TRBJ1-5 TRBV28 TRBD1 TGTGCCAGTAGACAGGGGAGTCAGCCCCAGCATTTT CASRQGSQPQHF
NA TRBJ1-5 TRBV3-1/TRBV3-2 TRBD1 TGTGCCAGCAGCCACGCTGGACAGGGTACGGGCCAGCCCCAGCATTTT CASSHAGQGTGQPQHF
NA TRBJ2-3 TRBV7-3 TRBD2 TGTGCCAGCAGCCCTAGCGGAGCACCCGGAGCGGATACGCAGTATTTT CASSPSGAPGADTQYF
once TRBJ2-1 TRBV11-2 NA TGTGCCAGCAGCTTAGTGGCAGGGAGCTCGGCGGCCTACAATGAGCAGTTCTTC CASSLVAGSSAAYNEQFF
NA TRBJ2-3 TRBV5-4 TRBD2 TGTGCCAGCAGCGGTAAGCGGGACCATGGCACAGATACGCAGTATTTT CASSGKRDHGTDTQYF
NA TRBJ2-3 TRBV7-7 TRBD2 TGTGCCAGCAGTAGAGGACTAGCGGAAGATACGCAGTATTTT CASSRGLAEDTQYF
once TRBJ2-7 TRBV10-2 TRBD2 TGCGCCAGCACCCCGGGGGGAGCCTCCTACGAGCAGTACTTC CASTPGGASYEQYF
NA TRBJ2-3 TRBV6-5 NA TGTGCCAGCACCTCACAGCGCACAGATACGCAGTATTTT CASTSQRTDTQYF
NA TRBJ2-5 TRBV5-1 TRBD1 TGCGCCAGCAGCTCCGGGACAGCTCAAGAGACCCAGTACTTC CASSSGTAQETQYF
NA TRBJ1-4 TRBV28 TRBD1 TGTGCCAGCAGTTTATTTGTGGGACAGGCTGAAAAACTGTTTTTT CASSLFVGQAEKLFF
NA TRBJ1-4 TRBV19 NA TGTGCCAGTAGTATTGGGGGTGATGAAAAACTGTTTTTT CASSIGGDEKLFF
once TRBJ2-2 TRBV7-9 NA TGTGCCAGCGGCTTGAGGCCGAACACCGGGGAGCTGTTTTTT CASGLRPNTGELFF
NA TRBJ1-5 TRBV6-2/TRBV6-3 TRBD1 TGTGCCAGCAGTTACGGGACAGGTTCTGGCAATCAGCCCCAGCATTTT CASSYGTGSGNQPQHF
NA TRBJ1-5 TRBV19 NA TGTGCCAGTAGTAGGGACCGTGTAAAGCCCCAGCATTTT CASSRDRVKPQHF
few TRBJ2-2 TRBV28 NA TGTGCCAGCAGTTTAGGGAACACCGGGGAGCTGTTTTTT CASSLGNTGELFF
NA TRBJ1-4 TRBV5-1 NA TGCGCCAGCAGCTTCCAGTTTACTGAAAAACTGTTTTTT CASSFQFTEKLFF
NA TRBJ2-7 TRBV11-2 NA TGTGCCAGCAGCCTTAATACCGGGCCCCAAAGTTACGAGCAGTACTTC CASSLNTGPQSYEQYF
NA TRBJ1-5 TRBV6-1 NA TGTGCCAGCAGTGAATGGTCTAGCAATCAGCCCCAGCATTTT CASSEWSSNQPQHF
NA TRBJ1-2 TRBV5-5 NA TGTGCCAGCAGCTTGGAAGGGTGGGGCTACACCTTC CASSLEGWGYTF
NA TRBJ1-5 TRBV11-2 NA TGTGCCAGCCGGGGGACCCAGCATTTT CASRGTQHF
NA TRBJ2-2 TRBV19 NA TGTGCCACTTATCAACGCGCTTATAGGAACACCGGGGAGCTGTTTTTT CATYQRAYRNTGELFF
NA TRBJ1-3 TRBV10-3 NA TGTGCCATCAGTGACCCAGTCTCTGGAAACACCATATATTTT CAISDPVSGNTIYF
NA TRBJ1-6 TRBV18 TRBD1 TGTGCCAGCTCACCTGGGACAGATAATTCACCCCTCCACTTT CASSPGTDNSPLHF
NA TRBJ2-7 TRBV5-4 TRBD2 TGTGCCAGCAGCCGCGGACTAGCGGTTTCCTACGAGCAGTACTTC CASSRGLAVSYEQYF
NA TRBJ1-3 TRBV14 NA TGTGCCAGCAGCCAAGTTTCCAGGGCTTTAGGAAACACCATATATTTT CASSQVSRALGNTIYF
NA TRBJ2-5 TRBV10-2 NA TGCGCCAGCAGTGGGATGGGGGTTGGGGAGACCCAGTACTTC CASSGMGVGETQYF
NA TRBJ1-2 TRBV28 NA TGTGCCAGCTCAGGGAGTAGCTATGGCTACACCTTC CASSGSSYGYTF
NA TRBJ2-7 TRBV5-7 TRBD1 TGTGCCAGCAGCCCTTGCCGGACAGGGGTGAACTACGAGCAGTACTTC CASSPCRTGVNYEQYF
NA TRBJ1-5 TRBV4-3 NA TGCGCCAGCAGCCGCGGCGGCGAAGTAGATGGCAATCAGCCCCAGCATTTT CASSRGGEVDGNQPQHF
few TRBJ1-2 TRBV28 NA TGTGCCACTTATGGACCTTCCCTCAGGGGCTACACCTTC CATYGPSLRGYTF
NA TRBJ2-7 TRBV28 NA TGTGCCAGCAGCTTAGGGGCGTACGAGCAGTACTTC CASSLGAYEQYF
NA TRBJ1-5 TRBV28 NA TGTGCCAGCAGTTGGTACAATCAGCCCCAGCATTTT CASSWYNQPQHF
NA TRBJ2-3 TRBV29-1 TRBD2 TGCAGCGTTGAATCCCCTAGCGGGACCACAGATACGCAGTATTTT CSVESPSGTTDTQYF
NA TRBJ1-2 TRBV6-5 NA TGTGCCAGCGTACCCGCGGGGCTTAGAGGGAATGGCTACACCTTC CASVPAGLRGNGYTF
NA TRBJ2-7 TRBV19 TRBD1 TGTGCCAGTAATTCCAAAGGACAGGCTAGGTACGAGCAGTACTTC CASNSKGQARYEQYF
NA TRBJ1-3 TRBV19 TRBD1 TGTGCCAGTAGTACCCAGGGGGGAAGCTCTGGAAACACCATATATTTT CASSTQGGSSGNTIYF
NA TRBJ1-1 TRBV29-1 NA TGCAGCGGCCACCCCTGGGGAGGGACGGGCGTCAAAGCTTTCTTT CSGHPWGGTGVKAFF